The 8 T cell receptor beta chains in this list originate from one sample, sequenced in a study of neurological immune-mediated disorders. Each CDR3 protein is one row after TCRdb ran MiXCR on the 5' RACE reads. The sample consists of roughly 59,000 distinct CDR3 sequences, roughly 5.6% of them appearing once. Sequenced sample: PBMCs. The receptors derive from a human donor with multiple sclerosis. The donor label of this sample is uncertain.

This clonotype was observed many times. The chain has TRBV25-1 and TRBJ1-5, with D perhaps TRBD1 (5 bases). This CDR3 comprises 15 residues. Looked up from germline, CDR1 is MGHDK and CDR2 is SYGVNS. V was pared by 3 bases and J by 0 bases, with 9 bases between. CDR3 DNA sequence: TGTGCCAGCAGTGACGGGGGGTATAGCAATCAGCCCCAGCATTTT. Translation gives CASSDGGYSNQPQHF.

This clonotype was seen repeatedly, ten times or more. The rearrangement joins TRBV29-1 to TRBJ2-2, with D uncertain. V was shortened by 4 bases and J by 6 bases, with 12 bases between the two germline ends. CDR3 size: 13 residues. Per germline, CDR1 SQVTM and CDR2 ANQGSEA. CDR3: CSVGKDLPGELFF. CDR3 coding DNA: TGCAGCGTTGGAAAGGACCTCCCCGGGGAGCTGTTTTTT.

This clonotype was counted a few times. The chain couples TRBV4-3 to TRBJ2-3, with a tentative D call TRBD2 (6 bases). This CDR3 spans 18 amino acids. The V gene lost 4 bases and the J gene lost 0 bases, with 20 bases spanning the gap. In germline, CDR1 is LGHNA, CDR2 YSLEER. CDR3 DNA: TGCGCCAGCAGCCGGTCCCTGGGCGGGGCTTCTAGCACAGATACGCAGTATTTT. As protein: CASSRSLGGASSTDTQYF.

This clonotype occurred a few times. This chain joins TRBV19 and TRBJ1-5; 9 nucleotides agree with TRBD1. The germline gives CDR1 LNHDA, CDR2 SQIVND (reference sequence). The CDR3 extends over 14 amino acids. The trim removed 5 bases at V and 2 bases at J, leaving 1 base unmatched. The CDR3 DNA is TGTGCCAGTAGTTGGGACAGGGGCAATCAGCCCCAGCATTTT. Encoded protein: CASSWDRGNQPQHF.

This clonotype was detected ten times or more. The chain uses TRBV6-5 and TRBJ2-5; the D gene is possibly TRBD1 (5 bases). This CDR3 region has 11 residues. Trimming removed 8 bases at V and 5 bases at J, with 9 bases between. CDR1 and CDR2 from the germline V gene are MNHEY and SVGAGI. CDR3 amino acids: CASQGAETQYF. CDR3 DNA: TGTGCCAGCCAGGGTGCGGAGACCCAGTACTTC.

This clonotype appeared many times. This sequence joins TRBV10-3 and TRBJ1-1, with D possibly matching TRBD1 (5 bases). V lost 3 bases and J 5 bases, leaving 22 bases between the germline ends. This CDR3 is 17 amino acids long. The V gene's germline CDR1 is ENHRY and CDR2 SYGVKD. The CDR3 here is CAISDPGAGQRGTEAFF. The CDR3 nucleotides are TGTGCCATCAGTGACCCCGGGGCGGGGCAAAGAGGGACTGAAGCTTTCTTT.

This clonotype has at least ten counts. The J gene is TRBJ2-3, the V gene TRBV15, with 9 bases aligning to TRBD2. Germline V lookup: CDR1 LNHNV, CDR2 YYDKDF (reference sequence). The CDR3 length is 16 residues. The trim removed 8 bases at V and 6 bases at J, leaving 15 bases unmatched. CDR3 protein: CATATGTSPQSDTQYF. CDR3 bases: TGTGCCACCGCAACCGGGACTAGCCCCCAGTCTGATACGCAGTATTTT.

This clonotype was found many times. V and J are TRBV20-1 and TRBJ2-2; D not resolved. The germline V gene encodes CDR1 DFQATT and CDR2 SNEGSKA (reference sequence). The V and J ends lost 0 bases and 0 bases respectively, with 8 bases between them. CDR3 size: 15 residues. The CDR3, as DNA: TGCAGTGCTAGAGATGGGTCCTCGAACACCGGGGAGCTGTTTTTT. Its protein is CSARDGSSNTGELFF.